A selection of T cell receptor beta chains follows, all from one sample in a study of cytomegalovirus exposure and HLA in healthy donors. Method: immunoSEQ multiplex PCR; TCRdb's copy keeps in-frame clones and lacks some. The sample holds 150,000 to 200,000 clones, about 84% seen once. Sequenced input: PBMCs. The receptors shown here come from a woman aged 25 to 39 in good health and CMV-seropositive. Each CDR3 is given with its conserved first and last residue. The D gene is left open where the match is weak. Only part of the rows carry a size: once, few, many, or a class if the clone is expanded.

TRBD1	TRBV9	TRBJ1-2	.	CASSVRQGMGGYTF	TGTGCCAGCAGCGTACGACAGGGTATGGGTGGCTACACCTTC
TRBD1	TRBV19	TRBJ2-5	.	CASSIGTGGYETQYF	TGTGCCAGTAGTATAGGGACAGGGGGCTATGAGACCCAGTACTTC
TRBD2	TRBV7-3	TRBJ2-1	once	CASSLVGLEENEQFF	TGTGCCAGCAGCTTAGTTGGACTAGAGGAAAATGAGCAGTTCTTC
.	TRBV7-8	TRBJ1-3	.	CASSLVPQGAGGNTIYF	TGTGCCAGCAGCTTAGTTCCCCAGGGCGCGGGGGGAAACACCATATATTTT
TRBD2	TRBV6-5	TRBJ2-1	.	CASRGVAGHNNEQFF	TGTGCCAGCAGAGGGGTAGCGGGACACAACAATGAGCAGTTCTTC
.	TRBV5-4	TRBJ2-7	.	CASSPFPLFATGSYEQYF	TGTGCCAGCAGCCCCTTCCCCCTCTTCGCGACAGGCTCCTACGAGCAGTACTTC
.	TRBV27	TRBJ1-4	.	CASSLVPGTAEKLFF	TGTGCCAGCAGTTTAGTCCCGGGTACTGCTGAAAAACTGTTTTTT
TRBD1	TRBV28	TRBJ1-3	.	CASSLTGEGNTIYF	TGTGCCAGCAGCCTTACAGGGGAGGGAAACACCATATATTTT
.	TRBV9	TRBJ1-1	few	CASSVSGDTEAFF	TGTGCCAGCAGCGTCTCAGGGGACACTGAAGCTTTCTTT
TRBD2	TRBV19	TRBJ2-7	.	CASRSGLAGEQYF	TGTGCCAGTAGGTCGGGACTAGCGGGGGAGCAGTACTTC
.	TRBV18	TRBJ1-5	few	CASSPLAGRGLTQPQHF	TGTGCCAGCTCACCGCTTGCGGGGCGCGGGCTAACTCAGCCCCAGCATTTT
.	TRBV2	TRBJ1-5	few	CASTGGGNQPQHF	TGTGCCAGCACCGGAGGGGGCAATCAGCCCCAGCATTTT
TRBD2	TRBV19	TRBJ2-4	.	CASKSGGAKNIQYF	TGTGCCAGTAAAAGCGGGGGTGCCAAAAACATTCAGTACTTC
.	TRBV7-9	TRBJ1-2	.	CASSSAANYGYTF	TGTGCCAGCAGCTCCGCGGCTAACTATGGCTACACCTTC
TRBD1	TRBV19	TRBJ2-2	.	CASSIHNRGAGELFF	TGTGCCAGTAGTATTCATAACAGGGGTGCCGGGGAGCTGTTTTTT
TRBD2	TRBV5-4	TRBJ2-1	.	CASSGGGRSEQFF	TGTGCCAGCAGCGGGGGGGGGAGGAGTGAGCAGTTCTTC
.	TRBV2	TRBJ2-2	few	CASSDRGQGRGGELFF	TGTGCCAGCAGTGACCGTGGTCAGGGGAGAGGTGGGGAGCTGTTTTTT
.	TRBV5-1	TRBJ2-3	.	CASSLLRQDTDTQYF	TGCGCCAGCAGCTTGTTGAGACAGGACACAGATACGCAGTATTTT
TRBD2	TRBV4-2	TRBJ2-4	few	CASSQATLAGVTAKNIQYF	TGTGCCAGCAGCCAAGCGACACTAGCGGGGGTAACAGCCAAAAACATTCAGTACTTC
TRBD1	TRBV6-6	TRBJ1-1	.	CASTSRDRGLKTEAFF	TGTGCCAGCACCTCACGGGACAGGGGGTTAAAAACTGAAGCTTTCTTT
.	TRBV9	TRBJ2-1	.	CASSRVSSYNEQFF	TGTGCCAGCAGTCGGGTTAGCTCCTACAATGAGCAGTTCTTC
.	TRBV6-4	TRBJ2-3	.	CASMVPIGGLTQYF	TGTGCCAGCATGGTACCTATAGGGGGATTAACGCAGTATTTT
.	TRBV11-2	TRBJ2-1	.	CASSLDIRFAYNEQFF	TGTGCCAGCAGCTTAGATATCAGGTTCGCCTACAATGAGCAGTTCTTC
.	TRBV6-6	TRBJ1-2	few	CASSRQDYYGYTF	TGTGCCAGCAGCCGACAGGACTACTATGGCTACACCTTC
TRBD1	TRBV7-3	TRBJ2-2	.	CASRPQGTGELFF	TGTGCCAGCAGGCCACAGGGGACCGGGGAGCTGTTTTTT
.	TRBV6-6	TRBJ2-7	.	CASSYAVDYEPREQYF	TGTGCCAGCAGTTACGCGGTGGACTACGAGCCGAGGGAGCAGTACTTC
TRBD2	TRBV7-9	TRBJ2-1	.	CASSLGLALNEQFF	TGTGCCAGCAGCTTAGGACTAGCGCTTAATGAGCAGTTCTTC
.	TRBV9	TRBJ2-1	once	CASSLNRGEQFF	TGTGCCAGCAGCTTAAATAGGGGTGAGCAGTTCTTC
TRBD1	TRBV25-1	TRBJ2-7	.	CASSEGRQGFDEQYF	TGTGCCAGCAGTGAAGGGAGACAGGGGTTCGACGAGCAGTACTTC
TRBD2	TRBV13	TRBJ2-1	.	CASSPRLAGDNEQFF	TGTGCCAGCAGCCCCCGACTAGCGGGGGACAATGAGCAGTTCTTC
TRBD1	TRBV6-4	TRBJ2-1	.	CASSRDRLGQNEQFF	TGTGCCAGCAGCAGGGACAGGCTAGGACAGAATGAGCAGTTCTTC
TRBD2	TRBV4-1	TRBJ2-2	.	CASSHGLAGGPVTGELFF	TGCGCCAGCAGCCACGGACTAGCGGGAGGGCCGGTCACCGGGGAGCTGTTTTTT
TRBD1	TRBV5-4	TRBJ1-2	.	CASSGDRGYGYTF	TGTGCCAGCAGCGGCGACAGGGGCTATGGCTACACCTTC
.	TRBV5-1	TRBJ1-1	.	CASSLEGRGEAFF	TGCGCCAGCAGCTTAGAAGGGCGGGGTGAAGCTTTCTTT
TRBD1	TRBV11-2	TRBJ2-7	.	CASSWTGLEQYF	TGTGCCAGCAGCTGGACAGGGCTCGAGCAGTACTTC
.	TRBV5-1	TRBJ2-1	.	CASSLGTASYNEQFF	TGCGCCAGCAGCTTGGGGACAGCTTCCTACAATGAGCAGTTCTTC
.	TRBV4-1	TRBJ2-3	few	CASSRFGGSTDTQYF	TGCGCCAGCAGCCGATTTGGCGGGAGCACAGATACGCAGTATTTT